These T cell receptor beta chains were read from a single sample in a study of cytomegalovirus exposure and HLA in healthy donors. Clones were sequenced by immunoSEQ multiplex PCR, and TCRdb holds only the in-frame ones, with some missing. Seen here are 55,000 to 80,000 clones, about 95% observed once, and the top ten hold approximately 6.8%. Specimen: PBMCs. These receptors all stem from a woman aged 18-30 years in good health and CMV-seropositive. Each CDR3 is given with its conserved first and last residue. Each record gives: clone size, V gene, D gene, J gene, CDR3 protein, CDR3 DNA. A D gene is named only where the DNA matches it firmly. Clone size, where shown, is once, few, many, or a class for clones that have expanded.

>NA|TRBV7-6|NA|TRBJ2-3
CASSPGTGDTQYF
TGTGCCAGCAGCCCGGGTACCGGTGATACGCAGTATTTT
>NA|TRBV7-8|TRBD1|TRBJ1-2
CASSLAGTGVIYGYTF
TGTGCCAGCAGCTTAGCGGGGACAGGGGTGATCTATGGCTACACCTTC
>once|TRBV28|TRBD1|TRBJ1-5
CASSLLGGTGALHQPQHF
TGTGCCAGCAGTTTATTAGGGGGGACAGGGGCTTTACATCAGCCCCAGCATTTT
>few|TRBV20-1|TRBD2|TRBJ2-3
CSALGSGAQYF
TGCAGTGCTCTCGGTAGCGGGGCACAGTATTTT
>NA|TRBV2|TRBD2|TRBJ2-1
CASKLGLQGIEQFF
TGTGCCAGCAAGCTGGGACTACAAGGTATTGAGCAGTTCTTC
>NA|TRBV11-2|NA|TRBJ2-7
CASSPRPDSYEQYF
TGTGCCAGCAGCCCACGCCCGGACAGCTACGAGCAGTACTTC
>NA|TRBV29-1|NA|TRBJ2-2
CSVRSGINTGELFF
TGCAGCGTCAGATCAGGGATAAACACCGGGGAGCTGTTTTTT
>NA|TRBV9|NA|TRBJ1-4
CASSVWGVNEKLFF
TGTGCCAGCAGCGTTTGGGGGGTTAATGAAAAACTGTTTTTT
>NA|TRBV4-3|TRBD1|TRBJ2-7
CASSQGQGGTYEQYF
TGCGCCAGCAGCCAGGGACAGGGGGGGACCTACGAGCAGTACTTC
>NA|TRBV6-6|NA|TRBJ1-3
CASSSFGGGGNTIYF
TGTGCCAGCAGTTCTTTCGGGGGAGGAGGAAACACCATATATTTT
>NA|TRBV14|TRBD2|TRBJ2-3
CASSTRTSGASDTQYF
TGTGCCAGCAGCACCCGGACTAGCGGGGCCTCGGATACGCAGTATTTT
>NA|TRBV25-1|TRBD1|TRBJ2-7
CASRGTGPYEQYF
TGTGCCTCAAGAGGGACAGGACCCTACGAGCAGTACTTC
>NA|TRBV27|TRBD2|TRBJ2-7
CASSSRRLAESSYEQYF
TGTGCCAGCAGTTCGCGAAGACTAGCGGAGAGCTCCTACGAGCAGTACTTC
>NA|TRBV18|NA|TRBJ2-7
CASSPPNPGPHEQYF
TGTGCCAGCTCACCACCGAATCCAGGGCCCCACGAGCAGTACTTC
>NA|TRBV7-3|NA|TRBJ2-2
CASSPGGGWTGELFF
TGTGCCAGCAGCCCGGGGGGCGGTTGGACCGGGGAGCTGTTTTTT
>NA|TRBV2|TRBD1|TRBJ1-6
CASRRDRGASPLHF
TGTGCCAGCCGCCGAGACAGGGGGGCTTCACCCCTCCACTTT